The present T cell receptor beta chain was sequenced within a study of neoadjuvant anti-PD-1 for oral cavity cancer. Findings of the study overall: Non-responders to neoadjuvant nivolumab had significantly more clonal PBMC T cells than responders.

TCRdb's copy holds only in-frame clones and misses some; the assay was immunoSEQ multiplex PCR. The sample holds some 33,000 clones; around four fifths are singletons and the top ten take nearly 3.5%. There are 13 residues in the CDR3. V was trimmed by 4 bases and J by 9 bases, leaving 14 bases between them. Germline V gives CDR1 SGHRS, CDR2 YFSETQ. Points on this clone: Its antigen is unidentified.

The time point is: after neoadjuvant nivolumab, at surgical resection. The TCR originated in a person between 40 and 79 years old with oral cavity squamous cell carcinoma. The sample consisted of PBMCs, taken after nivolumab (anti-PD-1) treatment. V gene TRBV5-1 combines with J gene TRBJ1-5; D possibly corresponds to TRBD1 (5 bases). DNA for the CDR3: TGCGCCAGCAGCAAATGGGGGGACGGGCCCCAGCATTTT. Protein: CASSKWGDGPQHF.